A selection of T cell receptor beta chains follows, all from one sample in a study of beta chain features in type 1 diabetes. Some clones are missing from TCRdb's copy, which holds only in-frame ones; the method was immunoSEQ multiplex PCR. The sample has roughly 310,000 clones, roughly 11% seen once; the top ten hold more than 0.015%. Material: naive CD4+ T cells from blood. Receptors originate from a woman aged 25 to 45 in good health. The CDR3 runs from the conserved cysteine through the conserved F or W. D genes are given only for firm matches. For some rows the clone size is stated as once, few or many, or as a class when expanded; others skip it.

j_gene,d_gene,v_gene,abundance,CDR3aa,CDR3nt
TRBJ1-1,TRBD1,TRBV11-1,.,CASSNRDRISNTEAFF,TGTGCCAGCAGCAACCGGGACAGGATCTCGAACACTGAAGCTTTCTTT
TRBJ2-1,TRBD1,TRBV25-1,.,CASSDPLGQGSGEQFF,TGTGCCAGCAGTGACCCACTAGGACAGGGGAGCGGGGAGCAGTTCTTC
TRBJ2-5,.,TRBV15,.,CATSRGREETQYF,TGTGCCACCAGCAGAGGCAGGGAAGAGACCCAGTACTTC
TRBJ1-5,TRBD1,TRBV30,.,CAWSWGQGHQPQHF,TGTGCCTGGAGTTGGGGACAGGGGCATCAGCCCCAGCATTTT
TRBJ2-1,TRBD2,TRBV14,few,CASSQLGSGSNNEQFF,TGTGCCAGCAGCCAACTGGGTAGCGGGAGTAATAATGAGCAGTTCTTC
TRBJ1-4,.,TRBV7-9,.,CASSLAVGPDEKLFF,TGTGCCAGCAGCCTTGCCGTTGGGCCGGATGAAAAACTGTTTTTT
TRBJ1-2,.,TRBV18,few,CASSPSSADPTKSNYGYTF,TGTGCCAGCTCACCTAGTTCGGCAGATCCCACTAAAAGTAACTATGGCTACACCTTC
TRBJ1-1,.,TRBV9,.,CASSDLRATEAFF,TGTGCCAGCAGCGACCTCAGGGCCACTGAAGCTTTCTTT
TRBJ2-1,.,TRBV19,.,CASSISSRGSYNEQFF,TGTGCCAGTAGTATTAGTAGCCGGGGCTCCTACAATGAGCAGTTCTTC
TRBJ2-3,TRBD2,TRBV5-1,.,CASSLELAGITDTQYF,TGCGCCAGCAGCTTGGAACTAGCGGGGATCACAGATACGCAGTATTTT
TRBJ2-7,.,TRBV7-6,few,CASSPPGAYEQYF,TGTGCCAGCAGTCCACCCGGGGCCTACGAGCAGTACTTC
TRBJ2-1,TRBD2,TRBV15,.,CATSRDFRLAGSYNEQFF,TGTGCCACCAGCAGAGATTTTAGGCTAGCGGGTTCGTACAATGAGCAGTTCTTC
TRBJ2-5,.,TRBV14,.,CASSHRAEVGAETQYF,TGTGCCAGCAGCCATCGGGCGGAGGTGGGGGCAGAGACCCAGTACTTC
TRBJ2-5,TRBD2,TRBV9,few,CASSSGLAGETQYF,TGTGCCAGCAGCAGCGGACTAGCGGGCGAGACCCAGTACTTC
TRBJ2-1,.,TRBV6-5,.,CASKTGADYNEQFF,TGTGCCAGCAAGACGGGAGCGGACTACAATGAGCAGTTCTTC
TRBJ1-2,TRBD1,TRBV27,few,CASSYGQGRGYTF,TGTGCCAGCAGTTACGGACAGGGACGGGGCTACACCTTC
TRBJ1-5,TRBD1,TRBV18,few,CASSLTGQGNQPQHF,TGTGCCAGCTCACTGACGGGACAGGGGAATCAGCCCCAGCATTTT
TRBJ2-5,TRBD1,TRBV30,few,CAGAAGGEEQYF,TGTGCCGGGGCGGCAGGGGGAGAAGAGCAGTACTTC
TRBJ2-7,TRBD2,TRBV10-3,.,CAISESISGPYEQYF,TGTGCCATCAGTGAGTCGATTAGCGGGCCCTACGAGCAGTACTTC
TRBJ2-7,.,TRBV11-2,.,CASSRVGGYEQYF,TGTGCCAGCAGCCGTGTGGGGGGCTACGAGCAGTACTTC
TRBJ2-5,TRBD2,TRBV5-1,.,CASSSSGGLEETQYF,TGCGCCAGCAGCTCTTCGGGAGGTCTTGAAGAGACCCAGTACTTC
TRBJ1-1,TRBD1,TRBV18,.,CASSPDRGLNTEAFF,TGTGCCAGCTCACCCGACAGGGGTTTGAACACTGAAGCTTTCTTT
TRBJ2-3,TRBD1,TRBV4-3,few,CASSQNRGENTDTQYF,TGCGCCAGCAGCCAAAACAGGGGCGAAAACACAGATACGCAGTATTTT
TRBJ2-7,.,TRBV6-6,.,CASSSPTTTTYEQYF,TGTGCCAGCAGTTCTCCGACTACTACAACCTACGAGCAGTACTTC
TRBJ2-7,.,TRBV30,.,CAWSVQAELSEQYF,TGTGCCTGGAGTGTACAGGCTGAGTTGAGCGAGCAGTACTTC
TRBJ2-5,TRBD1,TRBV15,few,CATSSPGQGIPYQETQYF,TGTGCCACCAGCTCCCCGGGACAGGGGATTCCGTACCAAGAGACCCAGTACTTC
TRBJ2-7,TRBD2,TRBV18,few,CASSPPSAGAYEQYF,TGTGCCAGCTCACCACCGAGTGCGGGAGCCTACGAGCAGTACTTC